This entry lists 23 T cell receptor beta chains sequenced from one sample in a study of blood T cell repertoires in COVID-19. TCRdb's table, derived via immunoSEQ multiplex PCR, lists solely in-frame clones and lacks some. The table has 210,000 or so clones, about 90% seen once. Source material: peripheral blood. These receptors were taken from a woman aged 18-30 years who had recovered from COVID-19.

This chain connects TRBV27 to TRBJ2-1, with a possible D match to TRBD1 (6 bases). The CDR3 runs 13 residues. CDR1 is MNHEY and CDR2 is SMNVEV in the germline V gene (reference sequence). V was trimmed by 6 bases and J by 5 bases, leaving 11 bases between them. The CDR3 nucleotides read TGTGCCAGCAGCTGGGGACAAGACAATGAGCAGTTCTTC. Protein: CASSWGQDNEQFF.

The gene calls are TRBV7-9 and TRBJ1-1, with D unresolved. Germline values: CDR1 SEHNR, CDR2 FQNEAQ (reference sequence). The CDR3 consists of 17 residues. Trimming left V 5 bases short and J 4 bases short, with 23 bases between. This CDR3 reads CASSPPVVAGTITEAFF. The CDR3 coding sequence is TGTGCCAGCAGCCCCCCCGTGGTAGCGGGTACAATCACTGAAGCTTTCTTT.

V usage is TRBV5-6 and J usage is TRBJ2-5; TRBD1 might be the D (5 bases). The CDR3 totals 14 residues. Germline V gene sequence: CDR1 SGHDT, CDR2 YYEEEE. Trimming took 3 bases from V and 0 from J, leaving 9 bases between them. The CDR3 DNA reads TGTGCCAGCAGCTCCCCAGGGAACCAAGAGACCCAGTACTTC. The encoded protein is CASSSPGNQETQYF. The complete variable domain, with remaining parts taken from reference TRBV5-6 and TRBJ2-5, reads DAGVTQSPTHLIKTRGQQVTLRCSPKSGHDTVSWYQQALGQGPQFIFQYYEEEERQRGNFPDRFSGHQFPNYSSELNVNALLLGDSALYLCASSSPGNQETQYFGPGTRLLVL.

This sequence joins TRBV29-1 and TRBJ2-1, with D possibly TRBD2 on 6 matching bases. V lost 3 bases and J lost 3, with 15 bases in between. Germline assignment: CDR1 SQVTM and CDR2 ANQGSEA. The CDR3 has 15 residues. The CDR3 DNA reads TGCAGCGTTGACCATGGGTGGGAGGTCTACAATGAGCAGTTCTTC. Residues: CSVDHGWEVYNEQFF.

V and J are TRBV6-6 and TRBJ2-7; D is unclear. This CDR3 has 14 residues. Germline values: CDR1 MNHNY, CDR2 SVGAGI (reference sequence). V gave up 5 bases and J gave up 0 bases, with 11 bases separating them. DNA for the CDR3: TGTGCCAGCAGTGTTAAGGAGAGCTCCTACGAGCAGTACTTC. Its translation is CASSVKESSYEQYF.

The V and J genes are TRBV7-2 and TRBJ2-1; D is possibly TRBD1 (5 bases). CDR3 length: 13 amino acids. The V end was cut by 5 bases, the J end by 6 bases, with 11 bases between. In germline, CDR1 is SGHTA, CDR2 FQGNSA. CDR3 nucleotide sequence: TGTGCCAGCAGCCTGACCCAGGGCAATGAGCAGTTCTTC. Its translation is CASSLTQGNEQFF.

V and J are TRBV29-1 and TRBJ2-7, with TRBD2 matching 14 bases. This CDR3 has 17 amino acids. Trimming cost V 7 bases and J 5 bases; bases outside gene matches: 16. From germline, CDR1 is SQVTM and CDR2 ANQGSEA. The CDR3 loop is CSASLGTSGRGTHEQYF. The CDR3, as DNA: TGCAGCGCTAGCCTCGGGACTAGCGGGAGAGGGACCCACGAGCAGTACTTC.

The chain carries TRBV7-6 and TRBJ2-2, with 7 positions matching TRBD2. Trimming at V came to 5 bases and at J to 1 base, leaving 10 bases not matched to a gene. Germline V gene lookup returns CDR1 SGHVS and CDR2 FNYEAQ. The CDR3 extends over 17 amino acids. CDR3 sequence (DNA): TGTGCCAGCAGCCCGTGGGAGGGCGGAGGGAACACCGGGGAGCTGTTTTTT. This encodes CASSPWEGGGNTGELFF.

This clone was observed once. The chain employs TRBV28 and TRBJ2-1; D unresolved. CDR1 is MDHEN and CDR2 is SYDVKM in the germline V gene. V was clipped by 5 bases and J by 8 bases, with 10 bases between them. CDR3 size: 12 residues. CDR3 region: CASSPAVDEQFF. The CDR3 DNA is TGTGCCAGCAGTCCGGCGGTCGATGAGCAGTTCTTC.

The V gene is TRBV19, the J gene TRBJ2-1; D possibly corresponds to TRBD2 (5 bases). Trimming stripped 3 bases from V and 6 bases from J, with 15 bases between. This CDR3 comprises 15 residues. CDR1 and CDR2 (germline): LNHDA, SQIVND (reference sequence). CDR3 amino acids: CASSIGLGRPNEQFF. The CDR3 DNA follows: TGTGCCAGTAGTATTGGGTTAGGGAGACCCAATGAGCAGTTCTTC.

This chain uses TRBV10-3 with TRBJ2-5; 10 nucleotides match TRBD2. The V gene end was trimmed by 3 bases and the J gene end by 3 bases; junction bases not matched to a gene: 1. CDR1 ENHRY and CDR2 SYGVKD come from the germline V gene. This CDR3 has 14 residues. The chain's CDR3 is CAISEGTSEETQYF. CDR3 nucleotides: TGTGCCATCAGTGAAGGGACTAGCGAAGAGACCCAGTACTTC.

This chain links TRBV5-1 with TRBJ2-7; perhaps TRBD1 as D (6 bases). V lost 2 bases and J lost 0, with 21 bases in between. Per germline, CDR1 SGHRS and CDR2 YFSETQ. The CDR3 has 18 amino acids. CDR3 sequence reads: CASSFPENTGLSSYEQYF. The CDR3 nucleotides read TGCGCCAGCAGCTTCCCCGAGAATACAGGGCTTAGCTCCTACGAGCAGTACTTC.

V is TRBV4-3 and J is TRBJ2-7, with TRBD2 identical over 7 bases. V dropped 0 bases and J dropped 2; count of bases not matched to a gene: 7. Germline V gene sequence: CDR1 LGHNA, CDR2 YSLEER. There are 16 residues in the CDR3. Here the CDR3 DNA reads TGCGCCAGCAGCCAAGATAAAGCTAGCGGAGCCTACGAGCAGTACTTC. Translated: CASSQDKASGAYEQYF.

V gene TRBV2 combines with J gene TRBJ2-7, with TRBD1 as a possible D gene (6 bases). The V gene lost 4 bases and the J gene lost 1 base, with 14 bases spanning the gap. The CDR3 sequence is 15 residues long. CDR1 is SNHLY, CDR2 FYNNEI, per germline. The CDR3 protein is CASSVQRDKSYEQYF. As DNA, the CDR3 is TGTGCCAGCAGTGTTCAGAGGGACAAGTCCTACGAGCAGTACTTC. Full variable domain (missing parts from reference TRBV2 and TRBJ2-7): EPEVTQTPSHQVTQMGQEVILRCVPISNHLYFYWYRQILGQKVEFLVSFYNNEISEKSEIFDDQFSVERPDGSNFTLKIRSTKLEDSAMYFCASSVQRDKSYEQYFGPGTRLTVT.

A note on this clone: Mismatch with germline at one junction end may stem from a read error. V gene TRBV7-9 combines with J gene TRBJ2-7; 7 bases align to TRBD2. CDR1 is SEHNR, CDR2 FQNEAQ, per germline (reference sequence). The CDR3 has 14 amino acids. CDR3: CASSLAESSYEQYF. CDR3 coding DNA: TGTGCCAGCAGCCTAGCGGAGAGCTCCTACGAGCAGTACTTC. Variable domain in full (rest from reference TRBV7-9 and TRBJ2-7): DTGVSQNPRHKITKRGQNVTFRCDPISEHNRLYWYRQTLGQGPEFLTYFQNEAQLEKSRLLSDRFSAERPKGSFSTLEIQRTEQGDSAMYLCASSLAESSYEQYFGPGTRLTVT.

This sequence joins TRBV6-5 and TRBJ2-2, with a tentative D call TRBD1 (6 bases). The CDR3 is 15 amino acids. The V end was cut by 4 bases, the J end by 1 base, with 10 bases between. The germline gives CDR1 MNHEY, CDR2 SVGAGI. The CDR3 DNA follows: TGTGCCAGCAGTTCGGGACACAGGAACACCGGGGAGCTGTTTTTT. As protein: CASSSGHRNTGELFF.

This chain uses TRBV14 with TRBJ1-2; D not resolved. CDR1 is SGHDN, CDR2 FVKESK, per germline. The CDR3 covers 14 residues. The V end lost 4 bases, the J end lost 6 bases, and 15 bases lay between the germline ends. The CDR3 protein is CASSPYEGSHGYTF. CDR3 nucleotide sequence: TGTGCCAGCAGCCCGTATGAGGGATCGCATGGCTACACCTTC. Supplemented by reference TRBV14 and TRBJ1-2, the full variable domain reads EAGVTQFPSHSVIEKGQTVTLRCDPISGHDNLYWYRRVMGKEIKFLLHFVKESKQDESGMPNNRFLAERTGGTYSTLKVQPAELEDSGVYFCASSPYEGSHGYTFGSGTRLTVV.

V gene TRBV6-5 combines with J gene TRBJ2-1; D is perhaps TRBD2 (5 bases). V lost 0 bases and J 4 bases, leaving 7 bases between the germline ends. Germline CDR1 is MNHEY and CDR2 is SVGAGI. CDR3 size: 14 residues. CDR3 residues: CASSYSSGYNEQFF. For the CDR3, the DNA is TGTGCCAGCAGTTACTCTTCGGGGTACAATGAGCAGTTCTTC.

The chain employs TRBV5-1 and TRBJ1-5; D gene unclear. This CDR3 comprises 13 residues. V dropped 3 bases and J dropped 5 bases, with 9 bases sitting between them. From germline, CDR1 is SGHRS and CDR2 YFSETQ. CDR3 DNA sequence: TGCGCCAGCAGCTATGGTTCGGATCAGCCCCAGCATTTT. It is translated as CASSYGSDQPQHF.

This clone showed up just a few times. The J gene is TRBJ1-3, the V gene TRBV12-5; D is unresolved. V lost 8 bases to trimming and J lost 0 bases, with 5 bases between them. From germline, CDR1 is LGHNT and CDR2 FRNRAP. This CDR3 spans 12 amino acids. CDR3 protein: CASTNSGNTIYF. The CDR3 coding sequence is TGTGCTAGTACAAACTCTGGAAACACCATATATTTT.

This chain joins TRBV4-3 and TRBJ1-1; no firm D call. This CDR3 region has 13 residues. Trimming stripped 0 bases from V and 1 base from J, with 3 bases between. CDR1 LGHNA and CDR2 YSLEER come from the germline V gene. Written as DNA, the CDR3 is TGCGCCAGCAGCCAAGAGAGGAACACTGAAGCTTTCTTT. This codes for CASSQERNTEAFF.

The rearrangement links TRBV6-5 to TRBJ1-5, with a tentative D call TRBD1 (5 bases). The CDR3 totals 15 residues. The germline V gene has CDR1 MNHEY and CDR2 SVGAGI. The V and J ends lost 4 bases and 3 bases respectively, with 13 bases between them. CDR3 in amino acids: CASSSITGDNQPQHF. The DNA for the CDR3 is TGTGCCAGCAGTTCCATAACGGGGGACAATCAGCCCCAGCATTTT.

The chain joins TRBV5-6 to TRBJ1-5; 7 nucleotides align to TRBD1. J was trimmed by 11 bases and V by 4 bases; bases with no gene match: 9. This CDR3 contains 13 residues. Per germline, CDR1 SGHDT and CDR2 YYEEEE. The CDR3 sequence: CASSEQGRRAQHF. The CDR3 nucleotides are TGTGCCAGCAGCGAACAGGGGAGAAGGGCCCAGCATTTT.